What follows are 15 T cell receptor beta chains derived from one specimen sequenced in a study of regulatory T cells in long-lasting Graves disease. The time point: newly diagnosed GD, antithyroid drugs for less than 3 months. Following extraction of RNA from PBMCs, that RNA was used to make the TCR library. Arm-PCR of CDR3 regions and iRepertoire HTBI primers were used to build TCR beta libraries. TCRdb passed the multiplex PCR reads through MiXCR, listing each CDR3 protein once. The sample lists some 340,000 distinct CDR3 sequences, about an eighth occurring once. The data also belong to a second study, concerning T cells in Graves' hyperthyroidism and ophthalmopathy.

The specimen comprised peripheral blood mononuclear cells (PBMCs), sampled at new diagnosis, from a patient treated with antithyroid drugs. These receptors came from a woman under 30 with Graves disease.

The rearrangement uses TRBV28 and TRBJ1-3; D not certain. The germline V and J ends were trimmed by 6 bases and 0 bases, with 21 bases remaining between them. The germline gives CDR1 MDHEN, CDR2 SYDVKM. The CDR3 has 18 amino acids. The CDR3 loop is CASSSRYYPQTSGNTIYF. For the CDR3, the DNA is TGTGCCAGCAGCTCCAGATACTACCCGCAAACCTCTGGAAACACCATATATTTT. Together with reference TRBV28 and TRBJ1-3, the CDR3 gives the full variable domain: DVKVTQSSRYLVKRTGEKVFLECVQDMDHENMFWYRQDPGLGLRLIYFSYDVKMKEKGDIPEGYSVSREKKERFSLILESASTNQTSMYLCASSSRYYPQTSGNTIYFGEGSWLTVV.

This clonotype has a count of ten or more. The chain uses TRBV10-3 and TRBJ1-5; TRBD1 agrees at 12 bases. With V trimmed by 9 bases and J by 5 bases, 5 bases remained unmatched. Germline V gives CDR1 ENHRY, CDR2 SYGVKD. The CDR3 sequence is 14 residues long. CDR3 loop: CAIGTGGFDQPQHF. The CDR3 bases are TGTGCCATTGGGACAGGGGGCTTTGATCAGCCCCAGCATTTT.

The CDR3 region has the DNA TGCAGTGCTAGACAGACAGGCGATGAGCAGTTCTTC. It encodes CSARQTGDEQFF. J is TRBJ2-1 and V is TRBV20-1; perhaps TRBD1 as D (6 bases). CDR1 is DFQATT, CDR2 SNEGSKA, per germline (reference sequence). Trimming removed 2 bases at V and 8 bases at J, with 10 bases between. The CDR3 sequence is 12 residues long.

This rearrangement joins TRBV4-3 to TRBJ2-3; 11 bases map to TRBD1. Germline loops: CDR1 LGHNA, CDR2 YSLEER. The CDR3 is 16 amino acids. After removal of 4 bases from V and 2 bases from J, the junction contained 5 bases not matched to a gene. CDR3 in amino acids: CASSPRTGGSTDTQYF. Written as DNA, the CDR3 is TGCGCCAGCAGCCCGCGGACAGGGGGCTCCACAGATACGCAGTATTTT.

At least ten counts were recorded for this clonotype. CDR3 loop: CASSPKYRQGLTGQFF. The DNA of the CDR3 is TGTGCCAGCAGTCCAAAATACCGACAGGGGCTCACCGGGCAGTTCTTC. This chain joins TRBV12-3 or TRBV12-4 and TRBJ2-1; TRBD1 aligns across 8 bases. The CDR3 has 16 amino acids. The J segment lost 12 bases and the V segment lost 5 bases, leaving 18 bases of the junction unmatched.

This chain connects TRBV5-5 to TRBJ1-5, with 8 bases fitting TRBD1. V lost 3 bases and J lost 3; bases outside the gene matches: 8. The germline V gene encodes CDR1 SGHKS and CDR2 YYEKEE (reference sequence). This CDR3 contains 16 residues. CDR3 coding DNA: TGTGCCAGCAGCTGGACAGGGATGGGCCTCAATCAGCCCCAGCATTTT. Its translation is CASSWTGMGLNQPQHF.

This clonotype was counted many times. The chain joins TRBV19 to TRBJ1-5; no clear D gene. V was trimmed by 3 bases and J by 5 bases, leaving 17 bases between them. This CDR3 has 16 residues. Germline CDR1 LNHDA, CDR2 SQIVND (reference sequence). DNA for the CDR3: TGTGCCAGTAGTATTATCCATCTCCCATCGTATCAGCCCCAGCATTTT. It encodes CASSIIHLPSYQPQHF.

This clonotype appeared many times. J is TRBJ2-1 and V is TRBV29-1, with 7 bases fitting TRBD2. Germline V gene data show CDR1 as SQVTM and CDR2 as ANQGSEA. Trimming took 3 bases from V and 7 from J; bases not matched to a gene: 3. CDR3 length: 12 amino acids. The CDR3 DNA reads TGCAGCGTTGAGGGACTAAAGAATGAGCAGTTCTTC. This gives the protein CSVEGLKNEQFF.

This clonotype was counted many times. The junction and the germline gene differ at one end; a read error may be behind it. The chain recombines TRBV7-2 with TRBJ2-1, with 7 bases fitting TRBD2. The CDR3 is 12 amino acids. Germline assignment: CDR1 SGHTA and CDR2 FQGNSA. For the CDR3, the DNA is TGTGCCAGCAGTTTAGGACTAGTTAAGCAGTTCTTC. This translates into CASSLGLVKQFF.

This clonotype was found many times. This chain joins TRBV9 and TRBJ2-7; D is unresolved. The CDR3 has 14 amino acids. V dropped 0 bases and J dropped 2 bases, with 9 bases sitting between them. In germline, CDR1 is SGDLS, CDR2 YYNGEE. CDR3 nucleotide sequence: TGTGCCAGCAGCGTAGTGGCCAGAACCTACGAGCAGTACTTC. Protein: CASSVVARTYEQYF.

The V and J genes are TRBV10-2 and TRBJ1-1, with D hard to call. This CDR3 comprises 12 residues. The germline V gene encodes CDR1 WSHSY and CDR2 SAAADI. The germline V and J ends were trimmed by 6 bases and 0 bases, with 5 bases remaining between them. The CDR3 coding sequence is TGCGCCAGCAGGAGAGTGAACACTGAAGCTTTCTTT. Its translation: CASRRVNTEAFF.

This clonotype was observed many times. The chain employs TRBV6-1 and TRBJ1-1, with D hard to call. Deletions cut 5 bases from V and 5 bases from J, with 12 bases between. In germline, CDR1 is MNHNS, CDR2 SASEGT. This CDR3 has 13 residues. CDR3 nucleotide sequence: TGTGCCAGCAGTCCCCCCAGGCTGACTGAAGCTTTCTTT. Protein: CASSPPRLTEAFF.

Remarks on this clonotype: A far larger clone is a single base away, which makes a read error likely. This chain joins TRBV2 and TRBJ2-1, with TRBD2 matching over 8 bases. Germline V gives CDR1 SNHLY, CDR2 FYNNEI. The CDR3 is made up of 18 amino acids. The CDR3 here is CASSQVPSGLISYNEQSF. CDR3 DNA sequence: TGTGCCAGCAGCCAAGTCCCTAGCGGGCTCATCTCCTACAATGAGCAGTCCTTC.

This clonotype was picked up many times. The CDR3 coding sequence is TGTGCCAGCTCACCAGGGGGAAACAATGAGCAGTTCTTC. It is translated as CASSPGGNNEQFF. This chain joins TRBV18 and TRBJ2-1; possibly TRBD1 or TRBD2 for D (5 bases each). The CDR3 runs 13 residues. The V and J ends lost 2 bases and 5 bases respectively, with 7 bases between them. Germline CDR1 reads KGHSH; CDR2 reads LQKENI. The whole variable domain, filled in from reference TRBV18 and TRBJ2-1, reads NAGVMQNPRHLVRRRGQEARLRCSPMKGHSHVYWYRQLPEEGLKFMVYLQKENIIDESGMPKERFSAEFPKEGPSILRIQQVVRGDSAAYFCASSPGGNNEQFFGPGTRLTVL.

There are many counts of this clonotype. The genes are TRBV7-3 and TRBJ2-4, with D perhaps matching TRBD1 (5 bases). This CDR3 has 17 residues. V was shortened by 1 base and J by 4 bases, with 17 bases between the two germline ends. Germline values: CDR1 SGHTA, CDR2 FQGTGA. CDR3 sequence reads: CASSLIPPTAGKNIQYF. Written as DNA, the CDR3 is TGTGCCAGCAGCTTAATCCCCCCGACAGCCGGGAAAAACATTCAGTACTTC.